A selection of T cell receptor beta chains follows, all from one sample in a study of T cell responses to AZD1222 COVID-19 vaccine. Method: immunoSEQ multiplex PCR; TCRdb's copy keeps in-frame clones and lacks some. In the table there are 120,000 to 150,000 clones, about 89% of which are singletons. This specimen consisted of peripheral blood, obtained 28 days after the second dose of the MenACWY control vaccine. These receptors originate from an adult who received the MenACWY meningococcal vaccine as a control. CDR3s include the opening cysteine and the closing phenylalanine or tryptophan. The D gene is left open where the match is weak. Size tells how often a clone was seen (once, few, many) or the class of an expanded clone, and some rows leave it out.

15 | TRBJ2-7 | . | TRBV7-2 | TRBD1 | CASSPHRGGSTEQYF | TGTGCCAGCAGCCCCCACAGGGGTGGTTCGACCGAGCAGTACTTC
18 | TRBJ2-6 | . | TRBV28 | TRBD2 | CASSLLAGGPPGANVLTF | TGTGCCAGCAGTTTACTAGCGGGAGGGCCCCCTGGGGCCAACGTCCTGACTTTC
16 | TRBJ2-7 | . | TRBV19 | . | CASSPGRAGSSYEQYF | TGTGCCAGTAGTCCCGGACGAGCAGGGAGCTCCTACGAGCAGTACTTC
15 | TRBJ2-5 | . | TRBV5-1 | TRBD2 | CASSLGLAGQETQYF | TGCGCCAGCAGCTTGGGGCTAGCGGGGCAAGAGACCCAGTACTTC
14 | TRBJ1-3 | . | TRBV7-8 | . | CASSRQISGNTIYF | TGTGCCAGCAGTCGACAGATCTCTGGAAACACCATATATTTT
17 | TRBJ2-1 | . | TRBV4-1 | TRBD2 | CASSQDLERDFYNEQFF | TGCGCCAGCAGCCAAGATCTCGAGCGGGACTTCTACAATGAGCAGTTCTTC
14 | TRBJ1-5 | . | TRBV2 | . | CASSEGVSNQPQHF | TGTGCCAGCAGTGAAGGAGTTAGCAATCAGCCCCAGCATTTT
13 | TRBJ1-2 | . | TRBV28 | TRBD1 | CASTTGGAYGYTF | TGTGCCAGCACCACAGGGGGCGCGTATGGCTACACCTTC
16 | TRBJ1-5 | . | TRBV7-9 | . | CASSISGEGLGQPQHF | TGTGCCAGCAGCATCAGCGGGGAGGGGCTCGGTCAGCCCCAGCATTTT
15 | TRBJ1-2 | few | TRBV19 | . | CASSSRSQGNYGYTF | TGTGCCAGTAGTTCCCGATCCCAGGGTAACTATGGCTACACCTTC
13 | TRBJ1-2 | once | TRBV7-2 | . | CASRTFQENGYTF | TGTGCCAGCAGAACCTTCCAAGAGAATGGCTACACCTTC
16 | TRBJ1-1 | . | TRBV15 | . | CATREEGGNRYTEAFF | TGTGCCACCAGAGAAGAGGGGGGGAACCGATACACTGAAGCTTTCTTT
18 | TRBJ2-6 | . | TRBV7-9 | . | CASCLTRESLSGANVLTF | TGTGCCAGCTGCCTCACAAGGGAGTCCCTCTCTGGGGCCAACGTCCTGACTTTC
13 | TRBJ2-7 | . | TRBV4-2 | . | CASSQVENDEQYF | TGTGCCAGCAGCCAAGTAGAGAACGACGAGCAGTACTTC
13 | TRBJ2-7 | . | TRBV28 | . | CASRKQVPYEQYF | TGTGCCAGCAGAAAACAGGTTCCCTACGAGCAGTACTTC
14 | TRBJ2-7 | . | TRBV5-6 | . | CASSDSGTPYEQYF | TGTGCCAGCAGCGACTCCGGGACACCATACGAGCAGTACTTC
15 | TRBJ2-3 | . | TRBV7-3 | TRBD2 | CASSLLAGASDTQYF | TGTGCCAGCAGCTTACTAGCGGGAGCTTCAGATACGCAGTATTTT
15 | TRBJ2-5 | once | TRBV27 | TRBD2 | CASSSGGAGQETQYF | TGTGCCAGCAGTTCGGGGGGGGCCGGGCAAGAGACCCAGTACTTC
13 | TRBJ1-2 | . | TRBV3-1/TRBV3-2 | TRBD1 | CASSQEKRGRGTF | TGTGCCAGCAGCCAAGAAAAGAGGGGGCGGGGCACCTTC
16 | TRBJ2-7 | . | TRBV27 | TRBD2 | CASPGLAGPGPYEQYF | TGTGCCAGCCCGGGACTAGCGGGCCCGGGCCCCTACGAGCAGTACTTC
18 | TRBJ2-7 | . | TRBV25-1 | TRBD2 | CASSVPPRLAGGPNEQYF | TGTGCCAGCAGTGTCCCACCCCGGCTAGCGGGGGGGCCCAACGAGCAGTACTTC
14 | TRBJ2-5 | . | TRBV5-4 | TRBD2 | CASSDPSGGETQYF | TGTGCCAGCAGCGATCCTAGCGGGGGAGAGACCCAGTACTTC
14 | TRBJ1-4 | . | TRBV24-1 | . | CATSAADTFGKLFF | TGTGCCACCAGTGCGGCAGATACTTTCGGAAAACTGTTTTTT
16 | TRBJ2-5 | few | TRBV19 | TRBD2 | CASRSGRGGRQETQYF | TGTGCCAGTAGATCTGGGCGGGGGGGCCGCCAAGAGACCCAGTACTTC
11 | TRBJ1-5 | . | TRBV19 | . | CASSSQQPQHF | TGTGCCAGTAGTTCCCAACAGCCCCAGCATTTT
13 | TRBJ2-3 | . | TRBV19 | . | CASSIDFTDTQYF | TGTGCCAGTAGTATTGACTTCACAGATACGCAGTATTTT
13 | TRBJ2-4 | . | TRBV7-2 | . | CASSQGAKNIQYF | TGTGCCAGCAGCCAGGGCGCCAAAAACATTCAGTACTTC
19 | TRBJ2-5 | . | TRBV4-1 | . | CASSQGLGLQYLRLETQYF | TGCGCCAGCAGCCAAGGACTAGGGTTACAATACCTAAGATTAGAGACCCAGTACTTC
12 | TRBJ2-3 | once | TRBV5-6 | . | CASSQWVDTQYF | TGTGCCAGCAGCCAGTGGGTAGATACGCAGTATTTT
13 | TRBJ2-3 | . | TRBV24-1 | TRBD1 | CATATGVMDTQYF | TGTGCCACGGCTACAGGGGTGATGGATACGCAGTATTTT
14 | TRBJ1-2 | . | TRBV29-1 | . | CSAHSKGANYGYTF | TGCAGCGCCCACTCTAAGGGGGCTAACTATGGCTACACCTTC
11 | TRBJ1-2 | . | TRBV30 | . | CAWTLGMGYTF | TGTGCCTGGACCCTTGGTATGGGCTACACCTTC